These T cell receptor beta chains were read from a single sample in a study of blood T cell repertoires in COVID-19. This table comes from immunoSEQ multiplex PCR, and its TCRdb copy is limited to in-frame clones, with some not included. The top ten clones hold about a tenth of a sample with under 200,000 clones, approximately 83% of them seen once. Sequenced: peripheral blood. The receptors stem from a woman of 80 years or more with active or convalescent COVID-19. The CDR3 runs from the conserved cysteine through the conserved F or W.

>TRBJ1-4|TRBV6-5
CASSSTGGTNEKLFF
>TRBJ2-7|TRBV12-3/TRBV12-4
CASSFVGLEQYF
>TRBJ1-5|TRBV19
CASSIGAGQGARQPQHF
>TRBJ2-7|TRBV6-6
CASSPPHHRGYYEQYF
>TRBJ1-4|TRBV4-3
CASSLQIGTATNEKLFF
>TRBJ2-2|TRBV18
CASRTDATNTGELFF
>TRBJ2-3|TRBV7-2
CASSLLLVSTDTQYF
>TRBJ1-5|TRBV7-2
CASSVTATSNQPQHF
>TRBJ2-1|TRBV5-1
CASSTNLAGEYNEQFF
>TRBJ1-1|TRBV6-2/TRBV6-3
CASSYGRGGGTEAFF
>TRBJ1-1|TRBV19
CASSLHRNTEAFF
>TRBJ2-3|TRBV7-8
CASSPLPRDTQYF
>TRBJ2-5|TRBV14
CASSQENGYQETQYF
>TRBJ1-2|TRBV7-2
CASSANRGRNYGYTF
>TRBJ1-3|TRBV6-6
CASSYPEQGNTIYF
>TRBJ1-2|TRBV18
CASSPGASYPGGYTF
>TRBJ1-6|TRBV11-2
CASSSIRQDRGRFGSPLHF
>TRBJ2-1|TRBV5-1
CASSLGTASSYNEQFF
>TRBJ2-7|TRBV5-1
CASGQDPSYEQYF
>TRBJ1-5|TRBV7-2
CASSTQGSGNQPQHF
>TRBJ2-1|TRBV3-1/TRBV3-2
CASSPTTITTSGGAYNEQFF